This TCR beta chain derives from a study of cytomegalovirus exposure and HLA in healthy donors. Whole-study results and caveats: Investigators reported 150 to 200 TCR beta chains as tied to cytomegalovirus. Rarity characterized most TCR sequences, yet some public TCRs appeared in many donors.

This clone was picked up one time. As yet, its antigen is unknown. Germline V gene data show CDR1 as SNHLY and CDR2 as FYNNEI. The CDR3 loop spans 16 amino acids. V lost 6 bases and J lost 0; bases outside the gene matches: 8. The assay was immunoSEQ multiplex PCR, and TCRdb's table has in-frame clones only and misses some. The sample consists of about 72,000 clones, around 94% of them appearing once. It was the approximately 120-subject validation cohort, separate from the roughly 700-subject first cohort, to which the donors belonged. Specimen: PBMCs. This chain connects TRBV2 to TRBJ1-1, with 9 bases that match TRBD1. The sequence came from a woman aged 18-30 years in good health and CMV-seronegative. This CDR3 reads CASRAGTGLMNTEAFF. DNA for the CDR3: TGTGCCAGCAGAGCCGGGACAGGGCTTATGAACACTGAAGCTTTCTTT.